These 25 T cell receptor beta chains share one sample of origin, sequenced in a study of T cell responses to AZD1222 COVID-19 vaccine. Clones were sequenced by immunoSEQ multiplex PCR, and TCRdb holds only the in-frame ones, with some missing. The sample has over 100,000 clones, about 90% seen once. The starting material was peripheral blood, obtained on day 0 of AZD1222 vaccination. The receptors were gathered from an adult in good health.

The rearrangement uses TRBV4-1 and TRBJ1-3; D may be TRBD1 (6 bases). The CDR3 sequence is 14 residues long. Germline V gene lookup returns CDR1 MGHRA and CDR2 YSYEKL. Trimming shortened V by 5 bases and J by 1 base, and 9 bases separated the two germline ends. DNA for the CDR3: TGCGCCAGCAGCGGGGGGCTATCTGGAAACACCATATATTTT. Amino acid sequence: CASSGGLSGNTIYF.

The chain employs TRBV21-1 and TRBJ1-1; TRBD1 is taken as the D call from the table, unchecked against the DNA. TRBV21-1 has pseudogene status. The CDR3 totals 15 residues. The CDR3 region has the DNA TGTGCCAGCAGCCAACAGGGGGACAAGAACACTGAAGCTTTCTTT. Translating gives CASSQQGDKNTEAFF.

V and J are TRBV5-6 and TRBJ2-7; D gene unclear. This CDR3 has 13 residues. Trimming left V 1 base short and J 1 base short, with 6 bases between. Germline V gene sequence: CDR1 SGHDT, CDR2 YYEEEE. DNA for the CDR3: TGTGCCAGCAGCTTGTTAATATCCTACGAGCAGTACTTC. It translates to CASSLLISYEQYF.

This sequence joins TRBV30 and TRBJ2-5; a possible D gene is TRBD2 (6 bases). V was shortened by 4 bases and J by 2 bases, with 17 bases between the two germline ends. In germline, CDR1 is GTSNPN, CDR2 SVGIG (reference sequence). The CDR3 is made up of 15 amino acids. CDR3 coding DNA: TGTGCCTGGAAGAAGGGTAGCGGCTATCAAGAGACCCAGTACTTC. Protein: CAWKKGSGYQETQYF.

This clone came up once. The chain has TRBV25-1 and TRBJ1-5, with TRBD1 matching 8 bases. The CDR3 totals 15 residues. Germline V gene data show CDR1 as MGHDK and CDR2 as SYGVNS. J was trimmed by 5 bases and V by 4 bases; bases with no gene match: 7. The CDR3 loop is CASSVTGEGDQPQHF. Here the CDR3 DNA reads TGTGCCAGCAGTGTGACAGGGGAGGGGGATCAGCCCCAGCATTTT.

V gene TRBV5-4 combines with J gene TRBJ2-5; 8 positions match TRBD1. From germline, CDR1 is SGHNT and CDR2 YYREEE (reference sequence). Trimming took 4 bases from V and 5 from J; bases not matched to a gene: 7. The CDR3 sequence is 14 residues long. The CDR3: CASSPDRGVETQYF. The CDR3, as DNA: TGTGCCAGCAGCCCCGACAGGGGCGTTGAGACCCAGTACTTC.

The chain carries TRBV6-5 and TRBJ2-1, with D hard to call. Looked up from germline, CDR1 is MNHEY and CDR2 is SVGAGI. This CDR3 has 11 residues. Trimming took 0 bases from V and 9 from J, leaving 3 bases between them. The CDR3 loop reads CASSYSREQFF. The CDR3 DNA follows: TGTGCCAGCAGTTACTCGCGTGAGCAGTTCTTC.

Only a few counts were recorded for this clone. The chain carries TRBV5-4 and TRBJ1-1; D gene unclear. The germline gives CDR1 SGHNT, CDR2 YYREEE (reference sequence). There are 12 residues in the CDR3. Trimming removed 2 bases at V and 11 bases at J, with 13 bases between. The CDR3 reads CASSLGPGEAFF. The CDR3 coding sequence is TGTGCCAGCAGCTTAGGACCGGGCGAGGCTTTCTTT. Full variable domain (remainder filled in from reference TRBV5-4 and TRBJ1-1): ETGVTQSPTHLIKTRGQQVTLRCSSQSGHNTVSWYQQALGQGPQFIFQYYREEENGRGNFPPRFSGLQFPNYSSELNVNALELDDSALYLCASSLGPGEAFFGQGTRLTVV.

The gene calls are TRBV7-9 and TRBJ1-1, with unresolved D. V lost 5 bases, J lost 3 bases, and 16 bases lay in between. CDR1 is SEHNR, CDR2 FQNEAQ, per germline (reference sequence). The CDR3 spans 15 residues. As DNA, the CDR3 is TGTGCCAGCAGCCCACCGGAGCCCGGATACACTGAAGCTTTCTTT. This translates into CASSPPEPGYTEAFF.

The V call is TRBV7-3, the J call TRBJ1-3; D ambiguous. Trimming removed 2 bases at V and 0 bases at J, with 5 bases between. CDR1 SGHTA and CDR2 FQGTGA come from the germline V gene. The CDR3 runs to 14 residues. CDR3 in DNA: TGTGCCAGCAGCTTAGGGATCTCTGGAAACACCATATATTTT. As protein: CASSLGISGNTIYF.

The rearrangement joins TRBV18 to TRBJ2-1; 13 nucleotides agree with TRBD2. The germline V gene encodes CDR1 KGHSH and CDR2 LQKENI. This CDR3 spans 15 amino acids. Losses at the gene ends were 3 bases for V and 9 bases for J; bases not matched to a gene: 5. Here the CDR3 reads CASSPGTSGIGEQFF. The CDR3 DNA sequence: TGTGCCAGCTCACCCGGGACTAGCGGGATCGGTGAGCAGTTCTTC. Drawing the rest from reference TRBV18 and TRBJ2-1, the complete variable domain is NAGVMQNPRHLVRRRGQEARLRCSPMKGHSHVYWYRQLPEEGLKFMVYLQKENIIDESGMPKERFSAEFPKEGPSILRIQQVVRGDSAAYFCASSPGTSGIGEQFFGPGTRLTVL.

In nucleotides, the CDR3 is TGTGCCAGCAGCTTAGGTCTAGCGGGCTACGGCAATGAGCAGTTCTTC. Its protein is CASSLGLAGYGNEQFF. The rearrangement joins TRBV13 to TRBJ2-1, with 8 bases matching TRBD2. Germline lookup yields CDR1 PRHDT and CDR2 FYEKMQ (reference sequence). V lost 0 bases to trimming and J lost 6 bases; unmatched junction nucleotides: 7. CDR3 length: 16 amino acids.

This chain uses TRBV11-1 with TRBJ2-2; D remains ambiguous. Trimming cost V 2 bases and J 1 base, with 8 bases left between them. Germline loops: CDR1 SGHAT, CDR2 FQDESV (reference sequence). The CDR3 is 15 amino acids. The CDR3 coding sequence is TGTGCCAGCAGCTTATCGGCAGGGAACACCGGGGAGCTGTTTTTT. Translation: CASSLSAGNTGELFF.

The rearrangement joins TRBV9 to TRBJ2-7; 9 nucleotides match TRBD2. Per the germline V gene, CDR1 is SGDLS and CDR2 is YYNGEE. Unmatched junction bases numbered 8, after V lost 4 bases and J lost 3 bases. This CDR3 region has 15 residues. This CDR3 reads CASSPLGTSSYEQYF. As DNA, the CDR3 is TGTGCCAGCAGCCCCCTGGGGACTAGCAGCTACGAGCAGTACTTC.

The V and J genes are TRBV27 and TRBJ2-1; 9 nucleotides agree with TRBD2. V lost 10 bases and J lost 6; bases outside the gene matches: 19. CDR1 is MNHEY, CDR2 SMNVEV, per germline (reference sequence). The CDR3 covers 17 residues. CDR3 in amino acids: CATKPPPRAGGLNEQFF. The CDR3 DNA follows: TGTGCCACCAAGCCCCCCCCTAGAGCGGGGGGCCTCAATGAGCAGTTCTTC.

The chain couples TRBV9 to TRBJ2-7; possible D gene TRBD2, 5 bases. Germline V gene sequence: CDR1 SGDLS, CDR2 YYNGEE. The V end lost 0 bases, the J end lost 6 bases, and 19 bases lay between the germline ends. CDR3 length: 16 residues. The CDR3 DNA follows: TGTGCCAGCAGCGTAGTTGTTGGACTCCCACCTTCCGAGCAGTACTTC. Its protein is CASSVVVGLPPSEQYF. Full variable domain (outside the CDR3, taken from reference TRBV9 and TRBJ2-7): DSGVTQTPKHLITATGQRVTLRCSPRSGDLSVYWYQQSLDQGLQFLIQYYNGEERAKGNILERFSAQQFPDLHSELNLSSLELGDSALYFCASSVVVGLPPSEQYFGPGTRLTVT.

This clone was seen once. This sequence joins TRBV19 and TRBJ2-7, with D perhaps TRBD2 (7 bases). The V end was cut by 3 bases, the J end by 0 bases, with 12 bases between. The germline V gene has CDR1 LNHDA and CDR2 SQIVND (reference sequence). This CDR3 comprises 15 residues. For the CDR3, the DNA is TGTGCCAGTAGTATTGAGGGGGGGGCCTCCTACGAGCAGTACTTC. Translated, it gives CASSIEGGASYEQYF.

The rearrangement uses TRBV5-4 and TRBJ2-4; TRBD1 is a possible D gene (5 bases). Germline-derived CDR1 and CDR2 are SGHNT and YYREEE (reference sequence). The V end was cut by 2 bases, the J end by 0 bases, with 12 bases between. CDR3 length: 16 amino acids. CDR3 loop: CASSFGQLLAKNIQYF. CDR3 DNA: TGTGCCAGCAGCTTCGGACAACTACTAGCCAAAAACATTCAGTACTTC.

The chain employs TRBV7-6 and TRBJ2-1; D gene uncertain. The CDR3 consists of 12 residues. Trimming left V 1 base short and J 6 bases short, with 4 bases between. Germline V gene lookup returns CDR1 SGHVS and CDR2 FNYEAQ. Written as DNA, the CDR3 is TGTGCCAGCAGCTTAGTCGTCAATGAGCAGTTCTTC. It encodes CASSLVVNEQFF.

This chain uses TRBV19 with TRBJ1-2, with TRBD1 identical over 10 bases. Unmatched junction bases numbered 18, after V lost 7 bases and J lost 4 bases. CDR3 length: 18 residues. Germline V lookup: CDR1 LNHDA, CDR2 SQIVND (reference sequence). CDR3 amino acids: CASTESGTGAYYFYGYTF. The CDR3 DNA follows: TGTGCCAGTACCGAATCCGGGACAGGGGCGTACTATTTCTATGGCTACACCTTC.

The CDR3 sequence: CASSAGQNNEQFF. Here the CDR3 DNA reads TGCGCCAGCAGCGCTGGACAGAACAATGAGCAGTTCTTC. This chain uses TRBV5-1 with TRBJ2-1; possible D gene TRBD1, 6 bases. The CDR3 spans 13 residues. Trimming cost V 4 bases and J 5 bases, with 10 bases left between them. CDR1 and CDR2 (germline): SGHRS, YFSETQ. The full variable domain, in which reference TRBV5-1 and TRBJ2-1 provide the parts outside the CDR3, is KAGVTQTPRYLIKTRGQQVTLSCSPISGHRSVSWYQQTPGQGLQFLFEYFSETQRNKGNFPGRFSGRQFSNSRSEMNVSTLELGDSALYLCASSAGQNNEQFFGPGTRLTVL.

The chain recombines TRBV2 with TRBJ1-6; 8 nucleotides line up with TRBD1. V shed 6 bases, J shed 8 bases, and the junction held 3 bases outside the gene matches. Germline V lookup: CDR1 SNHLY, CDR2 FYNNEI. The CDR3 has 13 residues. CDR3 region: CASRPTGDSPLHF. In DNA form, the CDR3 reads TGTGCCAGCAGGCCGACAGGGGATTCACCCCTCCACTTT.

This clone was seen only a few times. The V gene is TRBV5-8, the J gene TRBJ1-5, with a tentative D call TRBD1 (5 bases). CDR3 size: 13 residues. V was pared by 3 bases and J by 3 bases, with 7 bases between. Germline CDR1 is SGHTS and CDR2 is YDEGEE. The chain's CDR3 is CASSWGLNQPQHF. The DNA of the CDR3 is TGTGCCAGCAGCTGGGGCCTCAATCAGCCCCAGCATTTT.

This chain connects TRBV18 to TRBJ2-1; D is unclear. This CDR3 has 17 amino acids. The germline V gene has CDR1 KGHSH and CDR2 LQKENI. The V end was cut by 3 bases, the J end by 0 bases, with 15 bases between. The CDR3: CASSPVGGDGSYNEQFF. CDR3 bases: TGTGCCAGCTCACCGGTGGGTGGGGATGGCTCCTACAATGAGCAGTTCTTC.

The chain links TRBV5-1 to TRBJ1-1; D unclear. The CDR3 is 14 residues long. In germline, CDR1 is SGHRS, CDR2 YFSETQ. Trimming pared 0 bases from V and 1 base from J, leaving 7 bases between. Here the CDR3 DNA reads TGCGCCAGCAGCTTGGATCCAGCGAACACTGAAGCTTTCTTT. It encodes CASSLDPANTEAFF.